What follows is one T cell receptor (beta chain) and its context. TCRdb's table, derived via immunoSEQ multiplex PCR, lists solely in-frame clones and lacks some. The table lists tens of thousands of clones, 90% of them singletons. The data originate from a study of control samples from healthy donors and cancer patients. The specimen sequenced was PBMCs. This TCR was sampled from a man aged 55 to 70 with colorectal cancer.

The CDR3 sequence: CASSEYNGYTF. CDR3 sequence (DNA): TGTGCCAGCAGTGAATATAATGGCTACACCTTC. The chain uses TRBV2 and TRBJ1-2; D ambiguous. The CDR3 has 11 residues. Germline CDR1 reads SNHLY; CDR2 reads FYNNEI. Trimming removed 2 bases at V and 6 bases at J, with 4 bases between.